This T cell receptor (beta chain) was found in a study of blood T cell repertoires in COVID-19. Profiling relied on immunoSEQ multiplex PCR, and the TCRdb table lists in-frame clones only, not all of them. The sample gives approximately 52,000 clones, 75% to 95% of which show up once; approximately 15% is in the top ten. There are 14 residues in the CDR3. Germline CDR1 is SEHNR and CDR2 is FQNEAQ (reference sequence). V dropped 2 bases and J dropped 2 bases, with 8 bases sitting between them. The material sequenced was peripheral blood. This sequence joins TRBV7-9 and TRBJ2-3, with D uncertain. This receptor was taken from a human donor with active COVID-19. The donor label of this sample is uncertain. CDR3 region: CASSLTLDTDTQYF. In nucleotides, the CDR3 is TGTGCCAGCAGCTTAACTCTTGACACAGATACGCAGTATTTT.